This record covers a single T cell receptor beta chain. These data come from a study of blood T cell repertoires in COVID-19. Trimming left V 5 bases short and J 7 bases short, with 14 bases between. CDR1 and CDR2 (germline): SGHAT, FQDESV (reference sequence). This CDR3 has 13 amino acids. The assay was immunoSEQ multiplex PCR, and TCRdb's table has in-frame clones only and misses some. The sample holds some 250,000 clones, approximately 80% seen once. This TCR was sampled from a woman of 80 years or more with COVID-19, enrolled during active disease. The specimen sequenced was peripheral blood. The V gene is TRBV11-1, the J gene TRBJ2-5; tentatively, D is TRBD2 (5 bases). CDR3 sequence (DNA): TGTGCCAGCAGCGTTGGGAGCTGGGGGACCCAGTACTTC. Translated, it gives CASSVGSWGTQYF.